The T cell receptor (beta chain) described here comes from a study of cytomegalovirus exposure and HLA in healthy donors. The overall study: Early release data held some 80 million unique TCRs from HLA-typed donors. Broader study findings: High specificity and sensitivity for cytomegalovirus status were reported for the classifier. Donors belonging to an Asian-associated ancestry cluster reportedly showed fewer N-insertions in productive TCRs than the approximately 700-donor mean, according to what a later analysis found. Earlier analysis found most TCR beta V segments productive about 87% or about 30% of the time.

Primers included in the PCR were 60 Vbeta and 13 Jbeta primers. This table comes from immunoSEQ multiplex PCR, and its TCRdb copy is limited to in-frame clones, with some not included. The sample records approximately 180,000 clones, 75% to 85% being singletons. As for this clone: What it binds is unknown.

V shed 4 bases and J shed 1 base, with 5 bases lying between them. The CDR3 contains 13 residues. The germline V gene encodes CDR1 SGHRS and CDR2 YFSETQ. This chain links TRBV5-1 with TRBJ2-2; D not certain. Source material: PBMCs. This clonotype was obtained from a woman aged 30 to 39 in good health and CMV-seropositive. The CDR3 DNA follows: TGCGCCAGCAGCCCGGTGAACACCGGGGAGCTGTTTTTT. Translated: CASSPVNTGELFF.